This TCR beta chain stems from a study of blood T cell repertoires in COVID-19. Study-wide background: From the United States, Italy and Spain came samples of acute and convalescent COVID-19. T cells, B-cell-depleted T cells, or PBMCs provided the cDNA or gDNA that served as material.

Original handling: Cell counts per sample came from amplifying reference gene primers. Only in-frame clones appear in the TCRdb table, and some are missing; sequencing was by immunoSEQ multiplex PCR. The V and J calls and clone size are taken from that table; D and trimming were inferred from the DNA. Of 120,000 or so clones listed, more than 75% are singletons. The junction had 2 bases not matched to a gene; V was cut back by 5 bases and J by 4 bases. The CDR3 runs to 13 residues. The receptor was isolated from a woman aged 50 to 60 with acute or convalescent COVID-19. Sequencing was performed on peripheral blood. The rearrangement links TRBV12-3 or TRBV12-4 to TRBJ2-4, with TRBD1 matching over 7 bases. CDR3 DNA sequence: TGTGCCAGCAGTATGACAGGGAAAAACATTCAGTACTTC. It is translated as CASSMTGKNIQYF.